These 16 T cell receptor beta chains were sequenced from one sample in a study of T cell responses to AZD1222 COVID-19 vaccine (dated by TCRdb to the early 2020s). The time point label of this sample denotes: baseline before first vaccination. The library was generated by the immunoSEQ multiplex PCR assay. TCRdb provides this immuneACCESS table in a form limited to in-frame rearrangements. Some clones are lacking; in checked studies, under half of them reflect an unresolved V gene, and why the rest are absent is not known. The sample table contains 100,000 to 150,000 clones; only one count was recorded for about 91% of them. Of the sample, 2.8% is held by the ten largest clones. The specimen was peripheral blood, collected on day 0 of AZD1222 vaccination. The origin of the receptors is an adult in good health.

The rearrangement uses TRBV21-1 and TRBJ2-1; no DNA check was done on the table's D call, TRBD2. TRBV21-1 is a recognized pseudogene. The CDR3 is made up of 16 amino acids. The CDR3 sequence is CASSRPSGRSDNEQFF. CDR3 DNA: TGTGCCAGCAGCAGGCCCAGCGGGAGGTCCGACAATGAGCAGTTCTTC.

The chain uses TRBV6-5 and TRBJ2-5; D is uncertain. Trimming shortened V by 11 bases and J by 5 bases, and 12 bases separated the two germline ends. The CDR3 runs 11 residues. Germline V gives CDR1 MNHEY, CDR2 SVGAGI. This chain's CDR3 is CAVRPWETQYF. CDR3 sequence (DNA): TGTGCCGTCCGACCCTGGGAGACCCAGTACTTC.

In nucleotides, the CDR3 is TGTGCCAGCAGCTTTGGTAGTACCGAGACCCAGTACTTC. It specifies CASSFGSTETQYF. The rearrangement uses TRBV7-3 and TRBJ2-5; D ambiguous. V lost 3 bases and J lost 5, with 10 bases in between. CDR3 size: 13 residues. Germline CDR1 is SGHTA and CDR2 is FQGTGA. Looking up the rest from reference TRBV7-3 and TRBJ2-5 gives the full variable domain: GAGVSQTPSNKVTEKGKYVELRCDPISGHTALYWYRQSLGQGPEFLIYFQGTGAADDSGLPNDRFFAVRPEGSVSTLKIQRTERGDSAVYLCASSFGSTETQYFGPGTRLLVL.

This sequence joins TRBV4-1 and TRBJ1-1; perhaps TRBD1 as D (6 bases). This CDR3 has 15 amino acids. Germline V CDR1 and CDR2: MGHRA, YSYEKL. Trimming pared 6 bases from V and 1 base from J, leaving 15 bases between. The CDR3 DNA is TGCGCCAGCAGGCAACCAACAGGGTCGAACACTGAAGCTTTCTTT. Translating gives CASRQPTGSNTEAFF.

This clone appeared a few times. The rearrangement links TRBV27 to TRBJ2-3, with 7 bases aligning to TRBD2. CDR1 is MNHEY, CDR2 SMNVEV, per germline (reference sequence). Losses at the gene ends were 5 bases for V and 6 bases for J; bases not matched to a gene: 8. CDR3 length: 14 amino acids. CDR3 in DNA: TGTGCCAGCAGTCCCCCTGGGGGGGACGATACGCAGTATTTT. Its protein is CASSPPGGDDTQYF.

V is TRBV6-5 and J is TRBJ1-2; TRBD1 agrees at 7 bases. Germline V gene lookup returns CDR1 MNHEY and CDR2 SVGAGI. The ends lost 0 bases at V and 6 bases at J; junction bases unmatched: 10. CDR3 length equals 16 residues. CDR3 protein: CASSYSGSQGGDGYTF. CDR3 sequence (DNA): TGTGCCAGCAGTTACTCAGGAAGTCAGGGGGGCGATGGCTACACCTTC.

The chain joins TRBV7-9 to TRBJ2-7; TRBD2 matches at 7 bases. In germline, CDR1 is SEHNR, CDR2 FQNEAQ (reference sequence). The V segment lost 5 bases and the J segment 3 bases; nucleotides outside the gene matches: 10. The CDR3 is 15 residues long. Here the CDR3 DNA reads TGTGCCAGCAGCCGGGGGGACTATGCCGACTACGAGCAGTACTTC. Its protein is CASSRGDYADYEQYF. The whole variable domain, remainder taken from reference TRBV7-9 and TRBJ2-7, is DTGVSQNPRHKITKRGQNVTFRCDPISEHNRLYWYRQTLGQGPEFLTYFQNEAQLEKSRLLSDRFSAERPKGSFSTLEIQRTEQGDSAMYLCASSRGDYADYEQYFGPGTRLTVT.

The chain links TRBV9 to TRBJ2-1; a possible D gene is TRBD2 (6 bases). The V and J ends lost 0 bases and 12 bases respectively, with 16 bases between them. The CDR3 is 14 residues long. Germline CDR1 SGDLS, CDR2 YYNGEE. This CDR3 reads CASSVDGGMVGQFF. In DNA, the CDR3 is TGTGCCAGCAGCGTAGACGGGGGTATGGTCGGGCAGTTCTTC.

J is TRBJ2-2 and V is TRBV2, with 7 bases lining up with TRBD1. Trimming at V came to 6 bases and at J to 7 bases, leaving 5 bases not matched to a gene. CDR3 size: 13 residues. Germline loops: CDR1 SNHLY, CDR2 FYNNEI. The CDR3 nucleotides are TGTGCCAGCAGCGAACAGGGGTTCGGGGAGCTGTTTTTT. It encodes CASSEQGFGELFF.

CDR3: CAIRDRGSTEAFF. DNA for the CDR3: TGTGCCATCCGGGACAGGGGGAGCACTGAAGCTTTCTTT. The chain recombines TRBV6-5 with TRBJ1-1; 11 bases agree with TRBD1. Losses at the gene ends were 10 bases for V and 4 bases for J; bases not matched to a gene: 5. This CDR3 has 13 residues. Germline assignment: CDR1 MNHEY and CDR2 SVGAGI.

This chain links TRBV12-5 with TRBJ2-7, with 9 bases lining up with TRBD1. The CDR3 is made up of 14 amino acids. V gave up 4 bases and J gave up 7 bases; unmatched junction bases: 8. From germline, CDR1 is LGHNT and CDR2 FRNRAP. The DNA for the CDR3 is TGTGCTAGTGGTTGGGACAGGGTCTCGGGGGAGCAGTACTTC. Its translation: CASGWDRVSGEQYF. Looking up the rest from reference TRBV12-5 and TRBJ2-7 gives the full variable domain: DARVTQTPRHKVTEMGQEVTMRCQPILGHNTVFWYRQTMMQGLELLAYFRNRAPLDDSGMPKDRFSAEMPDATLATLKIQPSEPRDSAVYFCASGWDRVSGEQYFGPGTRLTVT.

The chain recombines TRBV5-1 with TRBJ1-2, with 8 bases lining up with TRBD1. V dropped 0 bases and J dropped 7; count of bases not matched to a gene: 14. Germline CDR1 SGHRS, CDR2 YFSETQ. The CDR3 spans 17 residues. CDR3 in amino acids: CASSLAPQGDVMVGYTF. The DNA for the CDR3 is TGCGCCAGCAGCTTGGCCCCACAGGGGGACGTTATGGTTGGCTACACCTTC.

J is TRBJ1-2 and V is TRBV11-1, with D possibly being TRBD1 (5 bases). The CDR3 extends over 14 amino acids. Trimming took 4 bases from V and 8 from J, leaving 17 bases between them. The germline gives CDR1 SGHAT, CDR2 FQDESV (reference sequence). The CDR3 loop is CASSWGPQISGYTF. The CDR3 DNA is TGTGCCAGCAGCTGGGGACCTCAAATATCGGGCTACACCTTC.

The chain couples TRBV7-2 to TRBJ2-5, with 9 bases identical to TRBD2. Losses at the gene ends were 5 bases for V and 5 bases for J; bases not matched to a gene: 12. Germline CDR1 SGHTA, CDR2 FQGNSA. There are 16 residues in the CDR3. The CDR3 DNA sequence: TGTGCCAGCAGCACCCTCTGGGCGGGAGGGATTGAGACCCAGTACTTC. This gives the protein CASSTLWAGGIETQYF.

This rearrangement joins TRBV6-5 to TRBJ2-3, with D unresolved. This CDR3 comprises 11 residues. V shed 6 bases and J shed 6 bases, with 7 bases lying between them. Germline lookup yields CDR1 MNHEY and CDR2 SVGAGI. The CDR3 spells CASSFLDTQYF. The CDR3 DNA reads TGTGCCAGCAGCTTCTTGGATACGCAGTATTTT.

The V call is TRBV19, the J call TRBJ1-6; 9 nucleotides line up with TRBD1. V lost 5 bases and J lost 8; bases outside the gene matches: 10. The length of the CDR3 is 16 residues. The germline CDR1 and CDR2 sequences are LNHDA and SQIVND (reference sequence). The CDR3 is CASSPKGQGSDSPLHF. For the CDR3, the DNA is TGTGCCAGTAGTCCCAAGGGACAGGGCTCGGATTCACCCCTCCACTTT.